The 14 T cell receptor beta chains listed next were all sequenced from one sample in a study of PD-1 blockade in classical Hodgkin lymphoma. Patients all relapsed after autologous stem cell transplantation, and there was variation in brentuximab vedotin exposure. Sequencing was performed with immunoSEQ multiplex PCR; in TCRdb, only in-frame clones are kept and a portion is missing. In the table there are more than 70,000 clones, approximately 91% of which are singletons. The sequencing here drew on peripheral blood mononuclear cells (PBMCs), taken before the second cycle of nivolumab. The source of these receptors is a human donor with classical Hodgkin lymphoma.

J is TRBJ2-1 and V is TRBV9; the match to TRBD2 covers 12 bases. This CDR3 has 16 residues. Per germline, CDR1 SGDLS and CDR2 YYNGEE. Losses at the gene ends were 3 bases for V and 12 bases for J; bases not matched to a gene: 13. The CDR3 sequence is CASSAWTSGTVRLQFF. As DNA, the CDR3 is TGTGCCAGCAGCGCGTGGACTAGCGGGACCGTCCGCTTGCAGTTCTTC.

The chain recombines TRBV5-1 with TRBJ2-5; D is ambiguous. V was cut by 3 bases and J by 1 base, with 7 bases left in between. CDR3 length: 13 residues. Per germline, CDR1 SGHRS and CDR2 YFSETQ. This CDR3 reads CASSSLAQETQYF. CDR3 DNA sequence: TGCGCCAGCAGCTCGCTGGCCCAAGAGACCCAGTACTTC. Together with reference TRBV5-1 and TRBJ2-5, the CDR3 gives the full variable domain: KAGVTQTPRYLIKTRGQQVTLSCSPISGHRSVSWYQQTPGQGLQFLFEYFSETQRNKGNFPGRFSGRQFSNSRSEMNVSTLELGDSALYLCASSSLAQETQYFGPGTRLLVL.

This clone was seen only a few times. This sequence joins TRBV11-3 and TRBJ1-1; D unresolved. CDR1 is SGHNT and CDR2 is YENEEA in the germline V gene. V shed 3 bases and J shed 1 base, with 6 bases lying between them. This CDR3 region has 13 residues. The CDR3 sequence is CASSFSTNTEAFF. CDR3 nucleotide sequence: TGTGCCAGCAGCTTTTCCACGAACACTGAAGCTTTCTTT. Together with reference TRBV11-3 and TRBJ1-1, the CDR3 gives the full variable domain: EAGVVQSPRYKIIEKKQPVAFWCNPISGHNTLYWYLQNLGQGPELLIRYENEEAVDDSQLPKDRFSAERLKGVDSTLKIQPAELGDSAVYLCASSFSTNTEAFFGQGTRLTVV.

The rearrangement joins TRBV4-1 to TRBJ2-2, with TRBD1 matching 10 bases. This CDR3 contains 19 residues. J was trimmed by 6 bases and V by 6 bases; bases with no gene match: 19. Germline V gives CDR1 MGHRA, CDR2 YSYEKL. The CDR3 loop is CASRRVGTGVGKGAGELFF. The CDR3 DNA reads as TGCGCCAGCAGACGCGTCGGGACAGGGGTCGGAAAAGGGGCCGGGGAGCTGTTTTTT.

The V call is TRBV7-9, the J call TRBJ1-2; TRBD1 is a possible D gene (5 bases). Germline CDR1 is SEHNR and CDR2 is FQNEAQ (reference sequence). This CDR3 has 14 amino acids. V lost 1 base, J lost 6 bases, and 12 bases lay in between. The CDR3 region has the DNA TGTGCCAGCAGCTTAGAAGGGGCAGGGAATGGCTACACCTTC. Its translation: CASSLEGAGNGYTF.

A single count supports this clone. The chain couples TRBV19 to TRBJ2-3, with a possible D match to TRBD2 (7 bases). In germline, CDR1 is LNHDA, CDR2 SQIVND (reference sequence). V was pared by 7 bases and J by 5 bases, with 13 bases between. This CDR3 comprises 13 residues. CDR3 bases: TGTGCCAGTACTCTAGGGGGGGAAGATACGCAGTATTTT. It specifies CASTLGGEDTQYF. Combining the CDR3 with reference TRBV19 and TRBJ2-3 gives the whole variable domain DGGITQSPKYLFRKEGQNVTLSCEQNLNHDAMYWYRQDPGQGLRLIYYSQIVNDFQKGDIAEGYSVSREKKESFPLTVTSAQKNPTAFYLCASTLGGEDTQYFGPGTRLTVL.

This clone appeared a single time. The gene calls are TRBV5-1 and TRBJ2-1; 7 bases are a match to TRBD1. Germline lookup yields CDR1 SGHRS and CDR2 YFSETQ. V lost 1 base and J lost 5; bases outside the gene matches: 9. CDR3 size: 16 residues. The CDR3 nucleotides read TGCGCCAGCAGCTTGACCCTCTTGACAGGGAACAATGAGCAGTTCTTC. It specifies CASSLTLLTGNNEQFF.

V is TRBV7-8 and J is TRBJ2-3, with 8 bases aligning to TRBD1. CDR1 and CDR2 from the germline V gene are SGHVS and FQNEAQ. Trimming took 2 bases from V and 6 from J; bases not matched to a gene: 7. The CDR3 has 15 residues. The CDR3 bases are TGTGCCAGCAGCTTACAGGGGGCGCATTTGGATACGCAGTATTTT. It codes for CASSLQGAHLDTQYF.

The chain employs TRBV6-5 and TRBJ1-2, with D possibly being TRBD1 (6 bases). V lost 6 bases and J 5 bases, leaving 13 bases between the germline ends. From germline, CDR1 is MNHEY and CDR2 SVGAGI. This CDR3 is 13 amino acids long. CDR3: CASSSQGTYGYTF. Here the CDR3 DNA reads TGTGCCAGCAGCTCACAGGGTACTTATGGCTACACCTTC.

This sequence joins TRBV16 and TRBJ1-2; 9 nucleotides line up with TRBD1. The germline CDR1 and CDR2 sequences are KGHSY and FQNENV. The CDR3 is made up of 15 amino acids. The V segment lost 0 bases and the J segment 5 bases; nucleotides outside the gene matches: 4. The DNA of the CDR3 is TGTGCCAGCAGCCAATCTGGAGGACAGGGGTATGGCTACACCTTC. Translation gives CASSQSGGQGYGYTF.

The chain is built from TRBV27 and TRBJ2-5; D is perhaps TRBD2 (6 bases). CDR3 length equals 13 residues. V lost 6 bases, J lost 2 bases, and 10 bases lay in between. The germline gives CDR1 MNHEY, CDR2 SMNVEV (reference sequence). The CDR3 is CASSPAGQETQYF. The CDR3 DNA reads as TGTGCCAGCAGCCCGGCGGGGCAAGAGACCCAGTACTTC.

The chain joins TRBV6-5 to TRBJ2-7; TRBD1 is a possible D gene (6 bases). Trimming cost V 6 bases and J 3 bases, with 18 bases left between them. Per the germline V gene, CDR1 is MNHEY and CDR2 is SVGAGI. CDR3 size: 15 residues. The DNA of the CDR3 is TGTGCCAGCAGGGACGTGGGCAGGGGTCTCTACGAGCAGTACTTC. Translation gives CASRDVGRGLYEQYF.

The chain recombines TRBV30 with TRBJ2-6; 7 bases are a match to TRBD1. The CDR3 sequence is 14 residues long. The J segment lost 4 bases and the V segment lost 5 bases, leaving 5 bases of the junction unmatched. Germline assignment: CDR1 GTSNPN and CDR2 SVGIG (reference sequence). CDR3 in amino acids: CAWEGAYGANVLTF. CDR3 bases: TGTGCCTGGGAGGGGGCGTACGGGGCCAACGTCCTGACTTTC.

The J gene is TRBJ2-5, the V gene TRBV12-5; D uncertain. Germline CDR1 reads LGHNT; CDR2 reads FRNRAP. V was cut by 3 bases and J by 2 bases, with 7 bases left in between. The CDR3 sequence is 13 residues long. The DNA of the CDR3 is TGTGCTAGTGGTTTAGGGATTCAAGAGACCCAGTACTTC. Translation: CASGLGIQETQYF.